These 14 T cell receptor beta chains originate from one sample sequenced in a study of blood T cells in healthy people across ages. Next came a second PCR, run for about 7 to 12 cycles, which used a sample-barcoded 5' primer along with a J-beta primer mix. One entry per CDR3 protein results from TCRdb running MiXCR on the 5' RACE reads. The sample records fewer than 1.5 million distinct CDR3 sequences, roughly 40% being singletons. The sequencing sample was made of blood. Receptors were obtained from a woman aged 18-30 years in good health.

There are a few counts of this clonotype. The genes are TRBV9 and TRBJ1-2, with 11 bases fitting TRBD1. V shed 0 bases and J 3 bases; nucleotides not matched to a gene: 1. Germline assignment: CDR1 SGDLS and CDR2 YYNGEE. The CDR3 length is 15 residues. CDR3 sequence (DNA): TGTGCCAGCAGCGTAGGGACAGGGGGCGACTATGGCTACACCTTC. The encoded protein is CASSVGTGGDYGYTF.

The J gene is TRBJ2-7, the V gene TRBV6-1; 7 bases line up with TRBD1. V lost 7 bases, J lost 3 bases, and 12 bases stayed unmatched. Germline V lookup: CDR1 MNHNS, CDR2 SASEGT. The CDR3 totals 15 residues. CDR3: CASILDRVGDYEQYF. The CDR3 DNA follows: TGTGCCAGCATTCTTGACAGGGTCGGTGACTACGAGCAGTACTTC.

This clonotype was observed a single time. The junction differs from germline at one of its ends, possibly a read error. The V and J genes are TRBV7-2 and TRBJ2-1; maybe TRBD2 (5 bases). The DNA matches TRBJ2-7 better at its end, which makes the J call doubtful. CDR3 length equals 14 residues. Germline loops: CDR1 SGHTA, CDR2 FQGNSA. The CDR3 DNA reads as TGTGTCAGCAGCTTAGGAGGTTCTCACAATGAGCAGTACTTC. Protein product: CVSSLGGSHNEQYF.

The chain couples TRBV7-9 to TRBJ1-2; 7 bases map to TRBD1. This CDR3 is built from 16 residues. The germline V gene encodes CDR1 SEHNR and CDR2 FQNEAQ (reference sequence). J was trimmed by 4 bases and V by 2 bases; bases with no gene match: 10. CDR3 in DNA: TGTGCCAGCAGCTTACCCCAGGGACAGTGGGGCTATGGCTACACCTTC. Translated: CASSLPQGQWGYGYTF.

V usage is TRBV7-9 and J usage is TRBJ2-7; 9 nucleotides align to TRBD2. The junction had 9 bases not matched to a gene; V was cut back by 3 bases and J by 3 bases. Germline V CDR1 and CDR2: SEHNR, FQNEAQ (reference sequence). The CDR3 totals 16 residues. The CDR3: CASSFSGGLANYEQYF. For the CDR3, the DNA is TGTGCCAGCAGCTTCTCCGGCGGACTAGCGAACTACGAGCAGTACTTC.

The chain couples TRBV2 to TRBJ1-5; tentative D call: TRBD1 (6 bases). CDR1 is SNHLY, CDR2 FYNNEI, per germline. V was cut by 4 bases and J by 1 base, with 11 bases left in between. The CDR3 sequence is 15 residues long. The CDR3 DNA follows: TGTGCCAGCAGTGGGCTTGGACAGAGCAATCAGCCCCAGCATTTT. Translated: CASSGLGQSNQPQHF.

This clonotype was found a few times. The V call is TRBV27, the J call TRBJ2-5; D may be TRBD1 (6 bases). The V gene lost 4 bases and the J gene lost 5 bases, with 14 bases spanning the gap. The CDR3 spans 14 residues. The germline V gene has CDR1 MNHEY and CDR2 SMNVEV (reference sequence). The CDR3 is CASSSQGLGETQYF. CDR3 nucleotides: TGTGCCAGCAGTTCCCAGGGGCTCGGGGAGACCCAGTACTTC.

This clonotype was counted only a few times. This chain connects TRBV7-9 to TRBJ2-1; the match to TRBD2 covers 9 bases. The CDR3 has 15 residues. Per germline, CDR1 SEHNR and CDR2 FQNEAQ (reference sequence). The V and J ends lost 4 bases and 5 bases, in that order; junction bases with no gene match: 6. CDR3: CASSSPGLAHNEQFF. The CDR3 DNA follows: TGTGCCAGCAGCTCTCCGGGACTAGCCCACAATGAGCAGTTCTTC.

The genes are TRBV5-1 and TRBJ1-1; D is possibly TRBD1 (5 bases). This CDR3 has 16 amino acids. The germline gives CDR1 SGHRS, CDR2 YFSETQ. The germline V and J ends were trimmed by 4 bases and 3 bases, with 19 bases remaining between them. This chain's CDR3 is CASSRMGRAKDTEAFF. The CDR3 bases are TGCGCCAGCAGCCGCATGGGCAGGGCTAAGGACACTGAAGCTTTCTTT.

This clonotype has more than one count but fewer than ten. This chain links TRBV15 with TRBJ2-3; 7 bases align to TRBD1. CDR3 size: 14 residues. The V gene's germline CDR1 is LNHNV and CDR2 YYDKDF (reference sequence). V was clipped by 4 bases and J by 4 bases; unmatched bases: 5. CDR3 sequence: CATSNDRAPDTQYF. CDR3 nucleotides: TGTGCCACCAGCAACGACAGGGCCCCAGATACGCAGTATTTT.

This clonotype appeared a few times. This chain links TRBV29-1 with TRBJ2-7; no definite D call. Trimming removed 1 base at V and 2 bases at J, with 6 bases between. This CDR3 has 12 residues. Germline-derived CDR1 and CDR2 are SQVTM and ANQGSEA. The chain's CDR3 is CSVEVTTYEQYF. CDR3 DNA: TGCAGCGTTGAAGTAACAACCTACGAGCAGTACTTC.

At least ten counts were recorded for this clonotype. The genes are TRBV10-3 and TRBJ1-2; D is unclear. This CDR3 has 13 amino acids. Trimming removed 10 bases from V and 4 bases from J, with 16 bases in between. Germline V gene data show CDR1 as ENHRY and CDR2 as SYGVKD. In DNA form, the CDR3 reads TGTGCCAACGGTGCACCCCTGGGCTATGGCTACACCTTC. It encodes CANGAPLGYGYTF.

In this sample, this clonotype turned up a few times. The chain has TRBV10-3 and TRBJ2-7; 10 bases match TRBD2. Trimming at V came to 6 bases and at J to 4 bases, leaving 9 bases not matched to a gene. Germline values: CDR1 ENHRY, CDR2 SYGVKD. The CDR3 is made up of 15 amino acids. The CDR3 reads CAIREAGGPWYEQYF. In DNA, the CDR3 is TGTGCCATCAGGGAAGCGGGAGGGCCGTGGTACGAGCAGTACTTC.

This clonotype came up once. This rearrangement joins TRBV2 to TRBJ1-2, with a possible D match to TRBD1 (5 bases). Germline V lookup: CDR1 SNHLY, CDR2 FYNNEI. The CDR3 extends over 15 amino acids. V lost 5 bases and J lost 2, with 15 bases in between. CDR3 amino acids: CASSPQGIGNYGYTF. The CDR3 nucleotides are TGTGCCAGCAGTCCCCAGGGAATTGGGAACTATGGCTACACCTTC.